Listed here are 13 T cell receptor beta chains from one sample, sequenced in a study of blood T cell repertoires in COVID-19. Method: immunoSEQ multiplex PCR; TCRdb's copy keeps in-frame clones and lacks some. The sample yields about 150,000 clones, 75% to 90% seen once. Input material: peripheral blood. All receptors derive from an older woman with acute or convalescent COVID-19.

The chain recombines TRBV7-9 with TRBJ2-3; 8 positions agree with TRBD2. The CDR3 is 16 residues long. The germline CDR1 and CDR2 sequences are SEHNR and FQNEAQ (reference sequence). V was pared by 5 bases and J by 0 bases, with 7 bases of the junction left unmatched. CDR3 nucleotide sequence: TGTGCCAGCAGCCCGCTGCGGGGGGTAAGCACAGATACGCAGTATTTT. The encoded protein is CASSPLRGVSTDTQYF. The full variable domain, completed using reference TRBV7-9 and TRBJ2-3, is DTGVSQNPRHKITKRGQNVTFRCDPISEHNRLYWYRQTLGQGPEFLTYFQNEAQLEKSRLLSDRFSAERPKGSFSTLEIQRTEQGDSAMYLCASSPLRGVSTDTQYFGPGTRLTVL.

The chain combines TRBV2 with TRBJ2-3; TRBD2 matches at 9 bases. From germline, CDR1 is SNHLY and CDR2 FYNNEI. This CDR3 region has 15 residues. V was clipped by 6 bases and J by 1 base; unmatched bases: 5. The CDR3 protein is CASSAIAGGTDTQYF. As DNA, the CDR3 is TGTGCCAGCAGCGCCATAGCGGGGGGCACAGATACGCAGTATTTT.

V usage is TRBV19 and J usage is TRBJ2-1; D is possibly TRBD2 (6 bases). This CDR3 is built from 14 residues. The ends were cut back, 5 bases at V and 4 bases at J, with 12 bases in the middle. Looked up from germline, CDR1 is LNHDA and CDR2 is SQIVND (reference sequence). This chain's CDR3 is CASSWASAYNEQFF. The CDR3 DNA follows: TGTGCCAGTAGTTGGGCTAGCGCTTACAATGAGCAGTTCTTC.

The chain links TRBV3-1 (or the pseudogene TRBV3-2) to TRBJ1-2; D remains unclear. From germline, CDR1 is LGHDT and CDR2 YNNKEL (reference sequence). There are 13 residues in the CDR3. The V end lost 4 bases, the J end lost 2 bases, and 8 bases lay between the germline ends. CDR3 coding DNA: TGTGCCAGCAGCCCAGAGACAAACTATGGCTACACCTTC. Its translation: CASSPETNYGYTF.

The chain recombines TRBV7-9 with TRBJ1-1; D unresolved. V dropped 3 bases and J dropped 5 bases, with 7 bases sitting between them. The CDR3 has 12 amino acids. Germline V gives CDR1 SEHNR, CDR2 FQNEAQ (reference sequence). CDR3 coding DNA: TGTGCCAGCAGCTTCCCTTTAACTGAAGCTTTCTTT. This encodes CASSFPLTEAFF.

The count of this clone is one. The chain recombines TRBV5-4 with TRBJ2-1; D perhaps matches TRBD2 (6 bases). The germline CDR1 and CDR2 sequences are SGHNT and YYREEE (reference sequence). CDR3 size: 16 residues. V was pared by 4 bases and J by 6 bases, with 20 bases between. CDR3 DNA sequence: TGTGCCAGCAGCCCTCCCCGAGTTTTGGGGGGCAATGAGCAGTTCTTC. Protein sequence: CASSPPRVLGGNEQFF.

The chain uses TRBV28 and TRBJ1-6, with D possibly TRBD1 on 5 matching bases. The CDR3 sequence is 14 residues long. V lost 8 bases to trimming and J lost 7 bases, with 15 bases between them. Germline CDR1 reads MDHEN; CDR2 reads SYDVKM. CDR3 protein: CASCISGRNSPLHF. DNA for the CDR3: TGTGCCAGCTGCATATCAGGGCGCAATTCACCCCTCCACTTT.

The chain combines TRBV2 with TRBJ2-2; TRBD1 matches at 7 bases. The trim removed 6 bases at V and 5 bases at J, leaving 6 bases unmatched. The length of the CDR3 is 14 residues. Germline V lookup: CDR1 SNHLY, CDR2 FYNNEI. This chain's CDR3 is CASSGTEITGELFF. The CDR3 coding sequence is TGTGCCAGCAGCGGGACAGAGATTACCGGGGAGCTGTTTTTT.

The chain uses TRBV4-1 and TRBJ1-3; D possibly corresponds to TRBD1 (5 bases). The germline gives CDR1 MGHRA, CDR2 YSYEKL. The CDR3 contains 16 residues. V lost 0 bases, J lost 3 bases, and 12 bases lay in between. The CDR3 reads CASSQDPGMIGNTIYF. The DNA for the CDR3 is TGCGCCAGCAGCCAAGATCCAGGGATGATTGGAAACACCATATATTTT.

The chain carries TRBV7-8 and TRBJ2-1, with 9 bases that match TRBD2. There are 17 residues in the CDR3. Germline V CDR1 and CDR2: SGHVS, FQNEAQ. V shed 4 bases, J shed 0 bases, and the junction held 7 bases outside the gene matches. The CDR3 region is CASSSLAGQSSYNEQFF. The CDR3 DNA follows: TGTGCCAGCAGCTCCCTAGCGGGGCAGAGCTCCTACAATGAGCAGTTCTTC.

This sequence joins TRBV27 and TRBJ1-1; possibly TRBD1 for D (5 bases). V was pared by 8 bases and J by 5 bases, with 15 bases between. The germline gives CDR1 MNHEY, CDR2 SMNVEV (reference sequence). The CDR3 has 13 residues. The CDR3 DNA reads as TGTGCCAGCGGCCTATGGGGGGGGACTGAAGCTTTCTTT. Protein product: CASGLWGGTEAFF.

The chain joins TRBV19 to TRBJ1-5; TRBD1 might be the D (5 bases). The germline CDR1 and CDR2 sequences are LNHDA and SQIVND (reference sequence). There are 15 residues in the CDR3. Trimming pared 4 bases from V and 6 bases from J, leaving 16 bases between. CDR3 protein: CASSKYGALVQPQHF. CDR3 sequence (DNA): TGTGCCAGTAGTAAGTATGGGGCGCTGGTTCAGCCCCAGCATTTT.

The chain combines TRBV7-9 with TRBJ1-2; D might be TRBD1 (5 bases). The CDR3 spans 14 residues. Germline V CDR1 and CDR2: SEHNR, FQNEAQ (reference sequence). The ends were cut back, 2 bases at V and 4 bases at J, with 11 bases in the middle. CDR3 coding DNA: TGTGCCAGCAGCTTATTAAGCGGGGGCTATGGCTACACCTTC. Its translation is CASSLLSGGYGYTF.